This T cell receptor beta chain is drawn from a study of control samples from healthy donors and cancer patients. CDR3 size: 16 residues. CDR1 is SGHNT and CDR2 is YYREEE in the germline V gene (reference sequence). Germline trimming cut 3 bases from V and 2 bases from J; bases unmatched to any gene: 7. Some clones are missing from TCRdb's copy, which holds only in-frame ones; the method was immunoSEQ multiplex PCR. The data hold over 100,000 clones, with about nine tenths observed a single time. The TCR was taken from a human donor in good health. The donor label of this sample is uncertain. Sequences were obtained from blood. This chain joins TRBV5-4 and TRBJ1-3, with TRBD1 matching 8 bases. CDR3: CASSYKRDRPGNTIYF. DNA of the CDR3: TGTGCCAGCAGCTATAAACGGGACAGGCCTGGAAACACCATATATTTT.